Listed below are T cell receptor beta chains from one sample, sequenced in a study of T-cell memory formation after mild COVID-19. TCRdb itself ran the 5' RACE reads through MiXCR, one entry per CDR3 protein. The sample carries 530,000 or so distinct CDR3 sequences, roughly 17% recorded once. The specimen was PBMCs or a T cell subset sorted from them (not recorded which). Receptors originate from an adult woman who had mild COVID-19 (a few samples of this study predate the infection). Cell type and time point are not known. CDR3s include the opening cysteine and the closing phenylalanine or tryptophan.

v_call	j_call	cdr3_aa
TRBV18	TRBJ1-1	CASSPPHTGLNTEAFF
TRBV5-1	TRBJ2-1	CASSQQDSDANEQFF
TRBV23-1	TRBJ1-5	CASSQSGPASNQPQHF
TRBV14	TRBJ1-1	CASSPSTGSATEAFF
TRBV29-1	TRBJ2-7	CSVKLIYEQYF
TRBV27	TRBJ2-2	CASSFLTNTGELFF
TRBV6-5	TRBJ1-1	CASSYDRAVRGTEAFF
TRBV20-1	TRBJ1-6	CSAPGQGNSPLHF
TRBV6-5	TRBJ1-1	CASRLGTGASTEAFF
TRBV6-5	TRBJ2-7	CASRGVNSRVEQYF
TRBV27	TRBJ2-3	CASSSYTGSTDTQYF
TRBV20-1	TRBJ2-3	CSATSAGGGTDTQYF
TRBV15	TRBJ2-7	CATSPSGSGSYEQYF
TRBV23-1	TRBJ2-1	CASSQYALNRNEQFF
TRBV5-5	TRBJ2-7	CASSFPGQDHYEQYF
TRBV9	TRBJ1-2	CASSVVGGPYGYTF
TRBV9	TRBJ1-1	CASSAQGASEAFF
TRBV6-5	TRBJ2-1	CASSRDRATIEQFF
TRBV29-1	TRBJ2-5	CSVDAGGYQETQYF
TRBV25-1	TRBJ2-7	CATGSASYEQYF
TRBV1	TRBJ2-7	CTSSRRGAREQYF
TRBV4-1	TRBJ2-3	CASSQGTSGLTDTQYF
TRBV4-2	TRBJ2-7	CASSQEGLLTVGHYEQYF
TRBV24-1	TRBJ2-2	CATSEPGTGRLNTGELFF
TRBV7-9	TRBJ2-7	CASSPGLAGPVYEQYF
TRBV4-1	TRBJ2-5	CASSIGQGVAQETQYF
TRBV3-1	TRBJ1-2	CASSQDRAVYTF
TRBV24-1	TRBJ2-5	CATSDLLHGETQYF
TRBV5-1	TRBJ2-3	CASSLGALTDTQYF
TRBV6-5	TRBJ2-5	CASSHTTSGGQETQYF
TRBV4-2	TRBJ2-7	CASSRGLFHEQYF
TRBV28	TRBJ2-7	CASRSYLLGGNTGVVWEQYF
TRBV2	TRBJ2-1	CASSDIRTAYNEQFF
TRBV6-1	TRBJ1-5	CASSERPFGNQPQHF
TRBV4-3	TRBJ2-1	CASSQDYHEQFF
TRBV24-1	TRBJ2-1	CATSDLGTSGRAWDEQFF
TRBV19	TRBJ2-1	CASSISHNEQFF
TRBV28	TRBJ1-1	CASSLLSRSAFF
TRBV20-1	TRBJ1-1	CSCGGALMNTEAFF
TRBV6-2/TRBV6-3	TRBJ2-1	CASSPPSRTSGRANEQFF
TRBV5-1	TRBJ1-2	CASSLDMSYYGYTF
TRBV4-1	TRBJ2-3	CASSQWAAHSKVPDTQYF
TRBV25-1	TRBJ2-1	CASILGTGIHEQFF
TRBV9	TRBJ1-1	CASSAKPDRGPIGEAFF
TRBV6-5	TRBJ2-7	CASSYSPGTEQYF
TRBV7-6	TRBJ2-3	CAIATGGGGDTQYF
TRBV25-1	TRBJ2-7	CASSDPGIRSYEQYF
TRBV2	TRBJ1-2	CASSGPGANDYGYTF
TRBV24-1	TRBJ2-5	CATSDPPRETQYF
TRBV7-2	TRBJ2-7	CASSFTSFLSDEQYF
TRBV18	TRBJ2-7	CASSPQTGVSYEQYF
TRBV7-2	TRBJ2-7	CASSLVLTSGFSYEQYF
TRBV12-3/TRBV12-4	TRBJ2-6	CASSPGAGRAGANVLTF
TRBV14	TRBJ1-4	CASSQDSAGYEKLFF
TRBV19	TRBJ2-7	CASSRRGSDEQYF
TRBV18	TRBJ2-2	CASSPPRLAGDTGELFF
TRBV2	TRBJ1-2	CASSGGPGNANYGYTF
TRBV6-2/TRBV6-3	TRBJ2-7	CASTQRLAFSYEQYF
TRBV7-3	TRBJ2-1	CASSVTSGTSFGEQFF
TRBV4-1	TRBJ1-1	CASSQGSILVVAEAFF